This TCR beta chain was identified during a study of T cell clonotyping in hematopoietic cell transplantation. The trim removed 1 base at V and 3 bases at J, leaving 8 bases unmatched. This CDR3 spans 16 amino acids. Germline assignment: CDR1 SQVTM and CDR2 ANQGSEA. TCRdb keeps only in-frame clones here, not all; method: immunoSEQ multiplex PCR. Here the sample spans around 17,000 clones, less than 80% being singletons. Notes on this clone: What it recognizes is unknown.

Overall study results and limits: Higher Inverse Simpson Index values in graft donor and pretransplant recipient predicted broader posttransplant TCR diversity. No sorting was done, leaving CD4 and CD8 contributions mixed. Few recipient clonotypes overlapped donors; over 95% were de novo at given depth.

The chain combines TRBV29-1 with TRBJ1-4; 7 bases align to TRBD1. The sequence derives from a woman aged 55-69 years in good health. Some clones in this sample may be carry-over from other donors' samples. Sequenced material: peripheral blood mononuclear cells. The CDR3 coding sequence is TGCAGCGTTGAAGGACAGGGCAAGTCAGCTAATGAAAAACTGTTTTTT. As protein: CSVEGQGKSANEKLFF.